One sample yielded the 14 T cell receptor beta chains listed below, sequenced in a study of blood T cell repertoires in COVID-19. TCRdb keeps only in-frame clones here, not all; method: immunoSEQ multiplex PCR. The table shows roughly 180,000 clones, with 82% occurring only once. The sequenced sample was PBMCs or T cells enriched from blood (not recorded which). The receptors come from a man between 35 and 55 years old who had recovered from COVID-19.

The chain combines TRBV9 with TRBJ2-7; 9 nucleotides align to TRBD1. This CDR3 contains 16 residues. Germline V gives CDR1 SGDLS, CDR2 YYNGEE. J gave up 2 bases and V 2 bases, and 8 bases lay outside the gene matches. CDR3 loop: CASSVGGTGRPYEQYF. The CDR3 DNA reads TGTGCCAGCAGCGTTGGGGGGACAGGGAGACCCTACGAGCAGTACTTC.

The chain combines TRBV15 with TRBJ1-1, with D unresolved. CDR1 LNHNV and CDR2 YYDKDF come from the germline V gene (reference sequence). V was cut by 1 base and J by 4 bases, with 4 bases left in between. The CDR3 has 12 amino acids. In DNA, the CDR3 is TGTGCCACCAGCAGAGCCGGCACTGAAGCTTTCTTT. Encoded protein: CATSRAGTEAFF. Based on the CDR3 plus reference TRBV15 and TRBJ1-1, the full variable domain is DAMVIQNPRYQVTQFGKPVTLSCSQTLNHNVMYWYQQKSSQAPKLLFHYYDKDFNNEADTPDNFQSRRPNTSFCFLDIRSPGLGDTAMYLCATSRAGTEAFFGQGTRLTVV.

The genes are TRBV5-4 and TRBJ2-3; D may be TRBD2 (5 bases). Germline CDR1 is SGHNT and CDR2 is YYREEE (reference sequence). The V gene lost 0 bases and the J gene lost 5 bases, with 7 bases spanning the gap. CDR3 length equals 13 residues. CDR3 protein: CASSLEGVDTQYF. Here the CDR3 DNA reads TGTGCCAGCAGCTTGGAGGGAGTAGATACGCAGTATTTT.

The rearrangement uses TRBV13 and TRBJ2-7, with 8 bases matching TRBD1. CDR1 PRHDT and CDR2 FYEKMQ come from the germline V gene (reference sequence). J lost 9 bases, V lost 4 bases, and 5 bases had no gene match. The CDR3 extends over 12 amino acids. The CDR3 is CASSYGQGWQYF. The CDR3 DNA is TGTGCCAGCAGCTACGGACAGGGTTGGCAGTACTTC. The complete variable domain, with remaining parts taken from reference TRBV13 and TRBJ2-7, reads AAGVIQSPRHLIKEKRETATLKCYPIPRHDTVYWYQQGPGQDPQFLISFYEKMQSDKGSIPDRFSAQQFSDYHSELNMSSLELGDSALYFCASSYGQGWQYFGPGTRLTVT.

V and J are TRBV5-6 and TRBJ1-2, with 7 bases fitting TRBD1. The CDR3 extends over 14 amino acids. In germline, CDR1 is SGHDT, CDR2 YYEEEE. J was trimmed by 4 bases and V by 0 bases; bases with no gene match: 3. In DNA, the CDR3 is TGTGCCAGCAGCTTGGGTCCAGGGGGCTATGGCTACACCTTC. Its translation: CASSLGPGGYGYTF.

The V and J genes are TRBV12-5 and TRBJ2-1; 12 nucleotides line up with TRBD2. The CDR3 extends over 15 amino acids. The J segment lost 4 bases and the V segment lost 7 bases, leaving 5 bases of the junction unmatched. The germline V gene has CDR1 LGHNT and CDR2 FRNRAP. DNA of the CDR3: TGTGCTAGTGCCTCTAGCGGGAGGGTGTACAATGAGCAGTTCTTC. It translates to CASASSGRVYNEQFF.

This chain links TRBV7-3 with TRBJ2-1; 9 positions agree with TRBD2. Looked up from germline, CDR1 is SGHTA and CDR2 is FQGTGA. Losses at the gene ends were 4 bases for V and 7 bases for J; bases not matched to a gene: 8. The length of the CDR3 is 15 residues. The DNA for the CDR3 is TGTGCCAGCAGCTATGGGACTAGCATCGGGAATGAGCAGTTCTTC. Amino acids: CASSYGTSIGNEQFF.

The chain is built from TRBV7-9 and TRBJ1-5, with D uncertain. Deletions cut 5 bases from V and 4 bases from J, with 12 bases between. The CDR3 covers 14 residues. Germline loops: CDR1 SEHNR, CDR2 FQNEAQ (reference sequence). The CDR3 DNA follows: TGTGCCAGCAGCCCTTCCATCGGTAATCAGCCCCAGCATTTT. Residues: CASSPSIGNQPQHF.

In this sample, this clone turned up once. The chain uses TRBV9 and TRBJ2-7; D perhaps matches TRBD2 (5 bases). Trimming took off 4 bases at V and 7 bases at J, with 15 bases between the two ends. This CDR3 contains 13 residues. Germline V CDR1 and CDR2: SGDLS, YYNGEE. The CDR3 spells CASSPLSLGEQYF. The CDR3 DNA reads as TGTGCCAGCAGCCCTTTATCACTAGGGGAGCAGTACTTC.

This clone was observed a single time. The CDR3 DNA sequence: TGTGCCAGCAGGGAACAGGGTTCCGAGCAGTACGTC. This translates into CASREQGSEQYV. The rearrangement uses TRBV2 and TRBJ2-7; maybe TRBD1 (6 bases). Deletions cut 6 bases from V and 6 bases from J, with 12 bases between. Germline V CDR1 and CDR2: SNHLY, FYNNEI. The CDR3 has 12 amino acids.

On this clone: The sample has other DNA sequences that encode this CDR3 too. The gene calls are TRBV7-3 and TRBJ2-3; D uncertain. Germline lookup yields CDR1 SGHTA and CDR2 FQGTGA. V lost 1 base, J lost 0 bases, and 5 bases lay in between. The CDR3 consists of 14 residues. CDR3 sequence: CASSLSRSTDTQYF. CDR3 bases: TGTGCCAGCAGCTTAAGCAGAAGCACAGATACGCAGTATTTT.

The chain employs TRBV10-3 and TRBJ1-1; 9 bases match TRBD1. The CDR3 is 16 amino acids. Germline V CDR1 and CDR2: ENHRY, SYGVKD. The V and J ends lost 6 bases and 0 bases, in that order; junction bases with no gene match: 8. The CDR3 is CAIRGATGGMNTEAFF. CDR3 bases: TGTGCCATCAGAGGGGCCACAGGGGGCATGAACACTGAAGCTTTCTTT.

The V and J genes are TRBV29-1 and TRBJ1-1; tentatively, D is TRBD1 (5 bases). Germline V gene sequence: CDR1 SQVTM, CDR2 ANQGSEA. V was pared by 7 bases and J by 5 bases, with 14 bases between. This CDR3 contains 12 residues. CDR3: CSASGVGTEAFF. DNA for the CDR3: TGCAGCGCCTCGGGGGTGGGGACTGAAGCTTTCTTT.

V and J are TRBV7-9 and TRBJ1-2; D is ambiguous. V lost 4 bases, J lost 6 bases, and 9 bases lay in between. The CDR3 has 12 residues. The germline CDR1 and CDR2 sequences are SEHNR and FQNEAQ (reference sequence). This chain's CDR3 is CASSSTSNGYTF. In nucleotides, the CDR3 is TGTGCCAGCAGCTCGACAAGCAATGGCTACACCTTC. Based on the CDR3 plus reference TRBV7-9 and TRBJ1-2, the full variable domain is DTGVSQNPRHKITKRGQNVTFRCDPISEHNRLYWYRQTLGQGPEFLTYFQNEAQLEKSRLLSDRFSAERPKGSFSTLEIQRTEQGDSAMYLCASSSTSNGYTFGSGTRLTVV.